This T cell receptor beta chain was retrieved from a study of human T cells and chemical hapten exposure. At the level of the study: Researchers reported sensitizing a 2 cm by 2 cm upper inner arm skin site with 2% DPC.

V was trimmed by 3 bases and J by 9 bases, leaving 21 bases between them. Germline V gives CDR1 DFQATT, CDR2 SNEGSKA (reference sequence). The CDR3 spans 15 residues. Study-wide results and limits: Relative to controls, expanded TCRs formed significantly more large CDR3 similarity clusters. The study found that PT1 expanded TCR counts correlated positively with patch test score.

Individual cDNA molecules (in the library) carried attached unique molecular identifiers. One entry per CDR3 protein results from TCRdb running MiXCR on the RACE reads. The sample carries some 97,000 distinct CDR3 sequences, roughly 27% recorded once. This clonotype was seen a few times. Its matching antigen is unknown. Time point here: patch test 3, about 24 weeks after DPC sensitization. Regarding treatment: therapeutic diphenylcyclopropenone sensitization with weekly scalp DPC. This specimen consisted of whole blood, obtained in connection with sensitization to the hapten diphenylcyclopropenone (DPC). This receptor was taken from a man in his forties with alopecia areata. Some clones in this sample may be carry-over from other donors' samples. The genes are TRBV20-1 and TRBJ2-1, with D tentatively TRBD1 or TRBD2 (5 bases each). The CDR3 spells CSARTAGTHPGEQFF. In DNA, the CDR3 is TGCAGTGCTAGGACGGCCGGGACCCATCCTGGTGAGCAGTTCTTC.